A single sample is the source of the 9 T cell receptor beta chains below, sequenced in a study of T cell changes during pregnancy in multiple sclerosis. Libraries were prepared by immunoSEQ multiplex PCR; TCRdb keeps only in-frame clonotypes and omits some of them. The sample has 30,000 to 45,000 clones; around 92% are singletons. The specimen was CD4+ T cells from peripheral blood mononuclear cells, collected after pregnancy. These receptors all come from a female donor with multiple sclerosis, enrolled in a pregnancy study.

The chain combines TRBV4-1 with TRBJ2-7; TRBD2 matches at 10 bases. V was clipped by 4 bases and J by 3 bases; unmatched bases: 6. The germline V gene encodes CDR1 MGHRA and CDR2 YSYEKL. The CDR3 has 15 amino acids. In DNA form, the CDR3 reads TGCGCCAGCAGCCGAAGGACTAGCGGAGACTACGAGCAGTACTTC. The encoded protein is CASSRRTSGDYEQYF.

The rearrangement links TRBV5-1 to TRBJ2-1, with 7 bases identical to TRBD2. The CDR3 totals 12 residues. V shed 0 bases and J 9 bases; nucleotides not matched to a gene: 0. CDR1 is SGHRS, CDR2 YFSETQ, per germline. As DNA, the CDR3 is TGCGCCAGCAGCTTGGGGGGGGGTGAGCAGTTCTTC. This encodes CASSLGGGEQFF.

CDR3 nucleotide sequence: TGTGCCAGCAGCTTAGTAAGCTCGAACACTGAAGCTTTCTTT. It yields the protein CASSLVSSNTEAFF. The gene calls are TRBV7-8 and TRBJ1-1, with unresolved D. Trimming stripped 1 base from V and 1 base from J, with 7 bases between. The V gene's germline CDR1 is SGHVS and CDR2 FQNEAQ. The CDR3 is 14 residues long.

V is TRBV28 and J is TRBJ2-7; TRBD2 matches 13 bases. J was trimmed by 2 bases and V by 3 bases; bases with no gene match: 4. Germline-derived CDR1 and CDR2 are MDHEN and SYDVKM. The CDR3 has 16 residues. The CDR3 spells CASSLPTSGRAYEQYF. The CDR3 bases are TGTGCCAGCAGTTTGCCTACTAGCGGGAGGGCCTACGAGCAGTACTTC.

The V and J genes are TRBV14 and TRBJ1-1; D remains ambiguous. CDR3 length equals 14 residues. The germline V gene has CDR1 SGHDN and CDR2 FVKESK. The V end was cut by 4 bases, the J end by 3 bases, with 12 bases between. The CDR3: CASSRSSLYTEAFF. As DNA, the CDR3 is TGTGCCAGCAGCCGGTCTTCACTTTACACTGAAGCTTTCTTT.

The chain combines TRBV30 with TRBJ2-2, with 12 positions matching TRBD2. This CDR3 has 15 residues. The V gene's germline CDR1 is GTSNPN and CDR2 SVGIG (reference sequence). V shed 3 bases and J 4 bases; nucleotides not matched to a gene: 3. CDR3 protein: CAWRRLAGVTGELFF. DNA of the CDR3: TGTGCCTGGAGAAGACTAGCGGGAGTCACCGGGGAGCTGTTTTTT.

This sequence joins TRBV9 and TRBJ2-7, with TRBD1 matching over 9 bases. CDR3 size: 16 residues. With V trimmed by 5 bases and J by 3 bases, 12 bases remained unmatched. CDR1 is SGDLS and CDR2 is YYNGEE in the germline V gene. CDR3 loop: CASSEGTGIPLYEQYF. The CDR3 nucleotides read TGTGCCAGCAGTGAGGGGACAGGGATCCCTCTCTACGAGCAGTACTTC. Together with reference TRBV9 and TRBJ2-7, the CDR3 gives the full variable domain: DSGVTQTPKHLITATGQRVTLRCSPRSGDLSVYWYQQSLDQGLQFLIQYYNGEERAKGNILERFSAQQFPDLHSELNLSSLELGDSALYFCASSEGTGIPLYEQYFGPGTRLTVT.

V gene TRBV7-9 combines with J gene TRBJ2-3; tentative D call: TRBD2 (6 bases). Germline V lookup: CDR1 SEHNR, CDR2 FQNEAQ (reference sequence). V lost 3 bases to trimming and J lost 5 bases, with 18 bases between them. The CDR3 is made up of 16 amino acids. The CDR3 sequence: CASSFLGTAQKDTQYF. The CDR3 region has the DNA TGTGCCAGCAGCTTTCTCGGGACTGCCCAAAAAGATACGCAGTATTTT. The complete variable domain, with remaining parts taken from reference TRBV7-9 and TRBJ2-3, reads DTGVSQNPRHKITKRGQNVTFRCDPISEHNRLYWYRQTLGQGPEFLTYFQNEAQLEKSRLLSDRFSAERPKGSFSTLEIQRTEQGDSAMYLCASSFLGTAQKDTQYFGPGTRLTVL.

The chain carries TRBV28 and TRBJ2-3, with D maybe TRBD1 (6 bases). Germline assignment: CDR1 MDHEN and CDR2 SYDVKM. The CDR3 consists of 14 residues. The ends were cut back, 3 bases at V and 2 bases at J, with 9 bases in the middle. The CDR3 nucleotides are TGTGCCAGCAGTTTCGGGGACACCACAGATACGCAGTATTTT. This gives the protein CASSFGDTTDTQYF. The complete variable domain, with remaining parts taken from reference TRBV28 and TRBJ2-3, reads DVKVTQSSRYLVKRTGEKVFLECVQDMDHENMFWYRQDPGLGLRLIYFSYDVKMKEKGDIPEGYSVSREKKERFSLILESASTNQTSMYLCASSFGDTTDTQYFGPGTRLTVL.